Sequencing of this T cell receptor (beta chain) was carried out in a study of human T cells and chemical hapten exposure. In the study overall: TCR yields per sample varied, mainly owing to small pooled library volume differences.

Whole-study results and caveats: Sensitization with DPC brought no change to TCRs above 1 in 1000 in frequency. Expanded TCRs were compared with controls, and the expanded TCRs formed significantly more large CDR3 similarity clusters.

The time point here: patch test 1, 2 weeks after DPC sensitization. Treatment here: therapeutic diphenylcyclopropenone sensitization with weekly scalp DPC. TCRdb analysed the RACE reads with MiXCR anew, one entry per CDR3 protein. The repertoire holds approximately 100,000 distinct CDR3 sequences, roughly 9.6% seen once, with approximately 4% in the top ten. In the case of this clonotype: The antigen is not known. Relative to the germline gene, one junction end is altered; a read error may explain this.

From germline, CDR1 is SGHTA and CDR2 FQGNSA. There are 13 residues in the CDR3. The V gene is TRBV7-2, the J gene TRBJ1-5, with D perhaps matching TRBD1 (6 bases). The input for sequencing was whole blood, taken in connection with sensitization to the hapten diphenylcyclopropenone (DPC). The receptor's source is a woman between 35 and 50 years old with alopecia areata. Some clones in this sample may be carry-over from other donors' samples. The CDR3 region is CASSSGTRQPRHF. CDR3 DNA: TGTGCCAGCAGCTCGGGGACAAGGCAGCCCCGGCATTTT.